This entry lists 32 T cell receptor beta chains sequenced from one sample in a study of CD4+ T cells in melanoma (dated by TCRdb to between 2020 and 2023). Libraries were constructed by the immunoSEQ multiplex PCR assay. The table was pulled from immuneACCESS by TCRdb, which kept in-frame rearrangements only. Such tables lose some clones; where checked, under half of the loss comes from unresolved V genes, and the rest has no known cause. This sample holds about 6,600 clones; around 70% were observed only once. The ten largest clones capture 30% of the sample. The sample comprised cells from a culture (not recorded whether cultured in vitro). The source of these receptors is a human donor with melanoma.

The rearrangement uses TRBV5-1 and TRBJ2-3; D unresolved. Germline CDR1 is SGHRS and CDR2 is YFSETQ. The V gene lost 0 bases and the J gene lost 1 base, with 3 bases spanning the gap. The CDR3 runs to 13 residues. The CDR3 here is CASSLDGTDTQYF. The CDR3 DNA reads TGCGCCAGCAGCTTGGACGGCACAGATACGCAGTATTTT.

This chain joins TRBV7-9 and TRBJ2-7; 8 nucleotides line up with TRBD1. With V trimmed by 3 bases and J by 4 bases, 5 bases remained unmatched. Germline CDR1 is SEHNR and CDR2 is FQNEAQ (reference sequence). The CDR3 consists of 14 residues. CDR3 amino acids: CASSFGTGRYEQYF. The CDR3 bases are TGTGCCAGCAGCTTTGGGACAGGTCGGTACGAGCAGTACTTC.

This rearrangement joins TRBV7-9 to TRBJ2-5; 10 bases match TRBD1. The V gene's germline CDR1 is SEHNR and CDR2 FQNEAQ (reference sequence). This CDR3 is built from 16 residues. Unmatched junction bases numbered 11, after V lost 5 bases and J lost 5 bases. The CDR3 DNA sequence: TGTGCCAGCAGCCAAAAGACAGGGGGCCTTGTGGAGACCCAGTACTTC. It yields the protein CASSQKTGGLVETQYF.

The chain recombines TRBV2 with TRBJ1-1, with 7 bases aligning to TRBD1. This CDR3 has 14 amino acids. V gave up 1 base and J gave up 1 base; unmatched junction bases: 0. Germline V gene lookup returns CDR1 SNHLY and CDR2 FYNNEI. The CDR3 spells CASSEGQGNTEAFF. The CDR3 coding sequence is TGTGCCAGCAGTGAAGGACAGGGGAACACTGAAGCTTTCTTT.

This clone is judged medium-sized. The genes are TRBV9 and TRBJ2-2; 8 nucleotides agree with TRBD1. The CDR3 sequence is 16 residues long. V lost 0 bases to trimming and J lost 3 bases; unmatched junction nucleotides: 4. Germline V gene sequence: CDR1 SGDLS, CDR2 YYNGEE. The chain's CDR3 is CASSVAGGVDTGELFF. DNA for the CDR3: TGTGCCAGCAGCGTAGCAGGGGGCGTAGACACCGGGGAGCTGTTTTTT. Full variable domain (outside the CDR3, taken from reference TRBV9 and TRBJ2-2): DSGVTQTPKHLITATGQRVTLRCSPRSGDLSVYWYQQSLDQGLQFLIQYYNGEERAKGNILERFSAQQFPDLHSELNLSSLELGDSALYFCASSVAGGVDTGELFFGEGSRLTVL.

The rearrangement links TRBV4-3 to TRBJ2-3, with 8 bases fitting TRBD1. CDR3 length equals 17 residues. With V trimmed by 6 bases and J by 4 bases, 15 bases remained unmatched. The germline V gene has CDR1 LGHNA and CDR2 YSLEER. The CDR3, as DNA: TGCGCCAGCAGTCCCTGGACAGGGAGCTTTGGGGCAGATACGCAGTATTTT. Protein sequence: CASSPWTGSFGADTQYF.

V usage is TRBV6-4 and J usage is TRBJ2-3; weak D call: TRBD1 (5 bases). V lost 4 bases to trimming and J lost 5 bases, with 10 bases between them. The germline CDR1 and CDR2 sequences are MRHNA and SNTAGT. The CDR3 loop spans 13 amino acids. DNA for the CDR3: TGTGCCAGCAGTGCCCTTAGGGGAGATACGCAGTATTTT. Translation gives CASSALRGDTQYF.

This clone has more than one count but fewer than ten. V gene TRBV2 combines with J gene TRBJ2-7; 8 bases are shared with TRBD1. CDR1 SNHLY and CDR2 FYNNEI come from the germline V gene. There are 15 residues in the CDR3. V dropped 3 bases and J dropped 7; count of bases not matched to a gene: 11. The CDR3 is CASSDWVQGAGEQYF. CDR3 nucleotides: TGTGCCAGCAGTGATTGGGTGCAGGGGGCGGGAGAGCAGTACTTC.

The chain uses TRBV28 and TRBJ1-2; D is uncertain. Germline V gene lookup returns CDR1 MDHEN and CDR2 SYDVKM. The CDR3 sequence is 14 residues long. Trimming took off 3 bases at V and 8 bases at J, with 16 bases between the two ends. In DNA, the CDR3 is TGTGCCAGCAGTTTTTATCCGGCCCTCCGGGGCTACACCTTC. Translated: CASSFYPALRGYTF.

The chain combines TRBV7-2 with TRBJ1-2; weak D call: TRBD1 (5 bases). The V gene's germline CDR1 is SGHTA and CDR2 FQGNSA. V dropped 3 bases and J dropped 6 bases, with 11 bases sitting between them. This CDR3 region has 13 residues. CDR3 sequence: CASSLGRFNGYTF. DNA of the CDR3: TGTGCCAGCAGCTTGGGACGATTCAATGGCTACACCTTC.

The CDR3 region is CASSLRNRANYGYTF. The CDR3 nucleotides are TGTGCCAGCAGCTTAAGGAACAGGGCTAACTATGGCTACACCTTC. V and J are TRBV7-9 and TRBJ1-2; TRBD1 is a possible D gene (6 bases). Germline loops: CDR1 SEHNR, CDR2 FQNEAQ (reference sequence). This CDR3 spans 15 amino acids. The V end was cut by 2 bases, the J end by 0 bases, with 10 bases between.

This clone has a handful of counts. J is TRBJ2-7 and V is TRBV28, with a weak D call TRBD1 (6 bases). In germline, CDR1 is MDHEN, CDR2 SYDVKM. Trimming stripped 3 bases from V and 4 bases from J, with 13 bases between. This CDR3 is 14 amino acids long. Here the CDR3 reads CASSFAGELYEQYF. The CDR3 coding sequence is TGTGCCAGCAGTTTCGCAGGGGAACTATACGAGCAGTACTTC.

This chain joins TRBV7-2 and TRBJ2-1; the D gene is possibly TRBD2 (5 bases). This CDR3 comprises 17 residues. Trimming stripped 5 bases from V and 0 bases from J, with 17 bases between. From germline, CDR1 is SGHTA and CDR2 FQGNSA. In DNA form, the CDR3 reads TGTGCCAGCAGCGCCCGCGGACGGGGTAGCTCCTACAATGAGCAGTTCTTC. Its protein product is CASSARGRGSSYNEQFF.

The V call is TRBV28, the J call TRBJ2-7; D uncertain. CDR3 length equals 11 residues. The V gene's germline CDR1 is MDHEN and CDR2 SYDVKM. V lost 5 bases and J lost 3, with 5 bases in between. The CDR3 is CASSTYYEQYF. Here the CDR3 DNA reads TGTGCCAGCAGTACTTACTACGAGCAGTACTTC. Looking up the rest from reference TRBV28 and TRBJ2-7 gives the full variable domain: DVKVTQSSRYLVKRTGEKVFLECVQDMDHENMFWYRQDPGLGLRLIYFSYDVKMKEKGDIPEGYSVSREKKERFSLILESASTNQTSMYLCASSTYYEQYFGPGTRLTVT.

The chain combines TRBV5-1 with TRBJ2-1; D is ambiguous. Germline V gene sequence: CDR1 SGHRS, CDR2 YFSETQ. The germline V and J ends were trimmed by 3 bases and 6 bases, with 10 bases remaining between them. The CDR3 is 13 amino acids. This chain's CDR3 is CASSSPPSNEQFF. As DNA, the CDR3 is TGCGCCAGCAGCTCCCCTCCTAGCAATGAGCAGTTCTTC.

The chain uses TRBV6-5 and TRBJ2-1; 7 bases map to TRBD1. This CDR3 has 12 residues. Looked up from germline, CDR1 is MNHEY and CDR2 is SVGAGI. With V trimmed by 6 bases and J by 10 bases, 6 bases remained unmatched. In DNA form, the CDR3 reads TGTGCCAGCAGCACGGACAGGAGGGAGCAGTTCTTC. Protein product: CASSTDRREQFF.

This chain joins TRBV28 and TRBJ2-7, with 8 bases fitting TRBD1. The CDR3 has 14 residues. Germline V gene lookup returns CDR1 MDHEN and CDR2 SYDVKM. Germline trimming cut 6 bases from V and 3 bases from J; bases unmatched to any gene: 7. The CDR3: CASSETGAFYEQYF. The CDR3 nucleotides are TGTGCCAGCAGCGAGACAGGGGCCTTCTACGAGCAGTACTTC. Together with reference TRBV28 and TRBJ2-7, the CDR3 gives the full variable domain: DVKVTQSSRYLVKRTGEKVFLECVQDMDHENMFWYRQDPGLGLRLIYFSYDVKMKEKGDIPEGYSVSREKKERFSLILESASTNQTSMYLCASSETGAFYEQYFGPGTRLTVT.

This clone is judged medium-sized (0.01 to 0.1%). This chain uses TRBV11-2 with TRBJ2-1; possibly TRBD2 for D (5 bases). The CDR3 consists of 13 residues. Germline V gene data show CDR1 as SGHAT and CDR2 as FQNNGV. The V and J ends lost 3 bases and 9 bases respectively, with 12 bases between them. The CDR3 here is CASSFSAGGEQFF. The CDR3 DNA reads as TGTGCCAGCAGCTTCTCCGCGGGTGGTGAGCAGTTCTTC. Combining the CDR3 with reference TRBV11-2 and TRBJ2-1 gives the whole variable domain EAGVAQSPRYKIIEKRQSVAFWCNPISGHATLYWYQQILGQGPKLLIQFQNNGVVDDSQLPKDRFSAERLKGVDSTLKIQPAKLEDSAVYLCASSFSAGGEQFFGPGTRLTVL.

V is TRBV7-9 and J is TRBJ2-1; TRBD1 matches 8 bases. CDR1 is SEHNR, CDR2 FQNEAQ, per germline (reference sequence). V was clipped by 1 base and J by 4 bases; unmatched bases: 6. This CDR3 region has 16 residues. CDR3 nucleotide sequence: TGTGCCAGCAGCTTAGACCCGACAGGGGAGTACAATGAGCAGTTCTTC. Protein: CASSLDPTGEYNEQFF.

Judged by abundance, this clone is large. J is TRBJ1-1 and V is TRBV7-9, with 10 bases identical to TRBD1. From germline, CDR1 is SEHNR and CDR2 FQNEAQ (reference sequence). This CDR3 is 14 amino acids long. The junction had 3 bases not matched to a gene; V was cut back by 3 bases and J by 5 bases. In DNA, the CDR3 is TGTGCCAGCAGCTTGGACAGGGGGAGAACTGAAGCTTTCTTT. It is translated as CASSLDRGRTEAFF.

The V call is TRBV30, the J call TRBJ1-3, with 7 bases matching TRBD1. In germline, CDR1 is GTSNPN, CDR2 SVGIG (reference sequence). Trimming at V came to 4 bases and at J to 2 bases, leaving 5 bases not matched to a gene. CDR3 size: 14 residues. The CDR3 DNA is TGTGCCTGGAAACGACAGGGAACTGGAAACACCATATATTTT. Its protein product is CAWKRQGTGNTIYF.

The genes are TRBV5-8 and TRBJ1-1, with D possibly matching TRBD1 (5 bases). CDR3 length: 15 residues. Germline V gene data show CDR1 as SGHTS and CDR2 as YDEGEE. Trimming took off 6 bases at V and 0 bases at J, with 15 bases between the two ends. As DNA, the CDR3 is TGTGCCAGCACCAAGACGACAGCCTTGAACACTGAAGCTTTCTTT. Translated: CASTKTTALNTEAFF.

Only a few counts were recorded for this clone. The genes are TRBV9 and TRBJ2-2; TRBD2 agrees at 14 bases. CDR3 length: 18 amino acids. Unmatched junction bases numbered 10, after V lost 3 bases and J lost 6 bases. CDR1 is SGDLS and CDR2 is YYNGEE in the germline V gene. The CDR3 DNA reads TGTGCCAGCAGCGAGACTAGCGGGGGGGCTAACGGTCCCGGGGAGCTGTTTTTT. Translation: CASSETSGGANGPGELFF.

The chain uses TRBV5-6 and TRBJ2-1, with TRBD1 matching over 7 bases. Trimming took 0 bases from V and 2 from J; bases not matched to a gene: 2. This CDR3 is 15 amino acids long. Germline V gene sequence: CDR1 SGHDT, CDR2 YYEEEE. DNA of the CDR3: TGTGCCAGCAGCTTGGGGGACAGAGCCTACAATGAGCAGTTCTTC. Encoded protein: CASSLGDRAYNEQFF.

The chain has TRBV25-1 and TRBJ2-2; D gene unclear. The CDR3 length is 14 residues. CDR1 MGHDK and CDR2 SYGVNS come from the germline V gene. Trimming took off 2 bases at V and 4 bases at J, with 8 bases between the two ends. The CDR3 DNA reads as TGTGCCAGCAGTGAAGGCCTCCTCACCGGGGAGCTGTTTTTT. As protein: CASSEGLLTGELFF.

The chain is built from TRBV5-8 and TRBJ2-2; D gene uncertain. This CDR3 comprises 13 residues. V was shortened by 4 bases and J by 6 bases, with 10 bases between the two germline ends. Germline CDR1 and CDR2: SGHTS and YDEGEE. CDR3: CASSRGGAGELFF. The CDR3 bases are TGTGCCAGCAGCCGAGGCGGAGCCGGGGAGCTGTTTTTT.

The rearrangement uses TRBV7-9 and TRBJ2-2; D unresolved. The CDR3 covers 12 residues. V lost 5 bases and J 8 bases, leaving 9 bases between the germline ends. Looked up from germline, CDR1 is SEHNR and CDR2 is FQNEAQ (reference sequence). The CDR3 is CASSPHRGELFF. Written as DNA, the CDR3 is TGTGCCAGCAGCCCTCATCGGGGGGAGCTGTTTTTT.

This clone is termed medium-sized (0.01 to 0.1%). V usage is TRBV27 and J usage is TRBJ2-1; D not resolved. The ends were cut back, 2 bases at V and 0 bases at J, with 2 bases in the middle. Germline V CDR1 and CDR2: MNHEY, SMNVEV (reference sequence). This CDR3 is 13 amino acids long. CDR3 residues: CASSLVSYNEQFF. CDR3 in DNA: TGTGCCAGCAGTTTAGTCTCCTACAATGAGCAGTTCTTC.

CDR3 in DNA: TGCGCCAGCAGCAACAGGGGGAGCACCGGGGAGCTGTTTTTT. Translation gives CASSNRGSTGELFF. The chain employs TRBV10-2 and TRBJ2-2, with 8 positions matching TRBD1. V was pared by 6 bases and J by 4 bases, with 4 bases of the junction left unmatched. This CDR3 has 14 residues. The germline CDR1 and CDR2 sequences are WSHSY and SAAADI.

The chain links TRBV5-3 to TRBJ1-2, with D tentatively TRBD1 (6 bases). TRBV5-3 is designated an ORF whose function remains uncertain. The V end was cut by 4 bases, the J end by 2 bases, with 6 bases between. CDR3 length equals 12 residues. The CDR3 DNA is TGTGCCAGAAGCGGACAGAACTATGGCTACACCTTC. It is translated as CARSGQNYGYTF.

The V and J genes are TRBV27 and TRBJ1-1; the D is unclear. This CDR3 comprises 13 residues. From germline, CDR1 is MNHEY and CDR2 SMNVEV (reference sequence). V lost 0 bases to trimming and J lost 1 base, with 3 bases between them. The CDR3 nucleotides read TGTGCCAGCAGTTTATCGTGGAACACTGAAGCTTTCTTT. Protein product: CASSLSWNTEAFF.

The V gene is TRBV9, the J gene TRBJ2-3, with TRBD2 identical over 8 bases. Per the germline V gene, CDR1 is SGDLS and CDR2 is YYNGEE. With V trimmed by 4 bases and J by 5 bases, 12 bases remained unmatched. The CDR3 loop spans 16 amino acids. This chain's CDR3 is CASSTLYSGGGDTQYF. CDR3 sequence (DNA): TGTGCCAGCAGCACACTTTACAGCGGGGGTGGAGATACGCAGTATTTT.